The 27 T cell receptor beta chains given below trace back to one sample, sequenced in a study of cytomegalovirus exposure and HLA in healthy donors. The PCR employed 60 Vbeta primers together with 13 Jbeta primers. Produced via immunoSEQ multiplex PCR; TCRdb's table is partial and in-frame only. The sample holds about 160,000 clones, 75% seen once. Material: PBMCs. These receptors all stem from a woman aged 45-60 years in good health and CMV-seropositive.

The V call is TRBV5-5, the J call TRBJ2-7, with a possible D match to TRBD1 (7 bases). V was cut by 4 bases and J by 5 bases, with 13 bases left in between. Germline-derived CDR1 and CDR2 are SGHKS and YYEKEE (reference sequence). The CDR3 is 13 residues long. CDR3 bases: TGTGCCAGCAGCCTACCCAGGGGGGACGAGCAGTACTTC. It yields the protein CASSLPRGDEQYF.

The V gene is TRBV10-1, the J gene TRBJ2-7; 8 bases map to TRBD1. The germline V gene has CDR1 WNHNN and CDR2 SYGVQD (reference sequence). The CDR3 runs 16 residues. After removal of 0 bases from V and 4 bases from J, the junction contained 8 bases not matched to a gene. CDR3 coding DNA: TGCGCCAGCAGTGAGTCGCTTGGACAGGGCGTTTACGAGCAGTACTTC. Its translation is CASSESLGQGVYEQYF.

V gene TRBV9 combines with J gene TRBJ2-3; 8 nucleotides agree with TRBD2. The trim removed 4 bases at V and 0 bases at J, leaving 22 bases unmatched. The germline gives CDR1 SGDLS, CDR2 YYNGEE. CDR3 size: 21 residues. CDR3 in DNA: TGTGCCAGCAGCCCTGGCGGTGTGGGGCGGGGGGTATCCTCTAGCACAGATACGCAGTATTTT. Its translation is CASSPGGVGRGVSSSTDTQYF.

The chain employs TRBV11-2 and TRBJ2-1; 10 nucleotides line up with TRBD2. The germline V gene encodes CDR1 SGHAT and CDR2 FQNNGV. This CDR3 comprises 16 residues. With 5 bases clipped from V and 5 bases from J, the junction kept 9 bases outside the gene matches. The CDR3 spells CASSPEGLAGDNEQFF. CDR3 bases: TGTGCCAGCAGCCCAGAAGGGCTAGCGGGGGACAATGAGCAGTTCTTC. The variable domain in full, completed from reference TRBV11-2 and TRBJ2-1, reads EAGVAQSPRYKIIEKRQSVAFWCNPISGHATLYWYQQILGQGPKLLIQFQNNGVVDDSQLPKDRFSAERLKGVDSTLKIQPAKLEDSAVYLCASSPEGLAGDNEQFFGPGTRLTVL.

The chain carries TRBV29-1 and TRBJ2-6; no firm D call. From germline, CDR1 is SQVTM and CDR2 ANQGSEA. CDR3 length equals 13 residues. V lost 4 bases to trimming and J lost 0 bases, with 4 bases between them. The CDR3 sequence: CSVASSGANVLTF. The CDR3 DNA reads as TGCAGCGTTGCGAGCTCTGGGGCCAACGTCCTGACTTTC.

The V call is TRBV7-2, the J call TRBJ2-5, with a tentative D call TRBD2 (6 bases). The CDR3 is 14 residues long. Germline lookup yields CDR1 SGHTA and CDR2 FQGNSA. Trimming stripped 1 base from V and 7 bases from J, with 13 bases between. CDR3 sequence (DNA): TGTGCCAGCAGCTTAGGCAGGGCGGAGGGGACCCAGTACTTC. It translates to CASSLGRAEGTQYF.

This rearrangement joins TRBV5-1 to TRBJ2-3; possibly TRBD2 for D (6 bases). Looked up from germline, CDR1 is SGHRS and CDR2 is YFSETQ. This CDR3 contains 15 residues. Trimming left V 0 bases short and J 1 base short, with 9 bases between. CDR3 nucleotide sequence: TGCGCCAGCAGCTTGGTCGGCGGGGGCACAGATACGCAGTATTTT. Amino acids: CASSLVGGGTDTQYF. The full variable domain, its missing parts supplied by reference TRBV5-1 and TRBJ2-3, is KAGVTQTPRYLIKTRGQQVTLSCSPISGHRSVSWYQQTPGQGLQFLFEYFSETQRNKGNFPGRFSGRQFSNSRSEMNVSTLELGDSALYLCASSLVGGGTDTQYFGPGTRLTVL.

J is TRBJ1-6 and V is TRBV14; D might be TRBD1 (6 bases). In germline, CDR1 is SGHDN, CDR2 FVKESK. The CDR3 spans 15 residues. V lost 4 bases and J 6 bases, leaving 13 bases between the germline ends. This chain's CDR3 is CASSLSQQGNSPLHF. The CDR3 region has the DNA TGTGCCAGCAGCCTAAGCCAACAGGGTAATTCACCCCTCCACTTT.

The rearrangement joins TRBV19 to TRBJ1-5; TRBD1 is a possible D gene (5 bases). Germline V gene data show CDR1 as LNHDA and CDR2 as SQIVND (reference sequence). Deletions cut 7 bases from V and 5 bases from J, with 9 bases between. The CDR3 covers 12 residues. The chain's CDR3 is CASKIRDQPQHF. In nucleotides, the CDR3 is TGTGCCAGTAAGATCAGGGATCAGCCCCAGCATTTT.

The CDR3 coding sequence is TGTGCCAGCAGCCTCCAGGGGAGTGGGGCCAACGTCCTGACTTTC. This codes for CASSLQGSGANVLTF. The chain has TRBV9 and TRBJ2-6; D possibly corresponds to TRBD1 (6 bases). CDR1 SGDLS and CDR2 YYNGEE come from the germline V gene. Trimming removed 4 bases from V and 3 bases from J, with 11 bases in between. CDR3 length: 15 residues.

About this clone itself: The junction shows a germline mismatch at one end, possibly a read error. This sample includes further DNA sequences coding for the same CDR3. This chain uses TRBV5-1 with TRBJ1-1, with D maybe TRBD1 (5 bases). The germline CDR1 and CDR2 sequences are SGHRS and YFSETQ. The CDR3 runs to 16 residues. In nucleotides, the CDR3 is TGCGCCAGCAGCTTGGCCCCAGGGTCCTTCAACACTGAAGCTTTTTTT. Translation gives CASSLAPGSFNTEAFF. Variable domain in full (rest from reference TRBV5-1 and TRBJ1-1): KAGVTQTPRYLIKTRGQQVTLSCSPISGHRSVSWYQQTPGQGLQFLFEYFSETQRNKGNFPGRFSGRQFSNSRSEMNVSTLELGDSALYLCASSLAPGSFNTEAFFGQGTRLTVV.

This clone was detected a few times. V gene TRBV7-8 combines with J gene TRBJ1-5; TRBD1 is a possible D gene (5 bases). CDR1 is SGHVS and CDR2 is FQNEAQ in the germline V gene. Trimming pared 1 base from V and 9 bases from J, leaving 10 bases between. This CDR3 region has 13 residues. The CDR3, as DNA: TGTGCCAGCAGCTTAGGCCCTACAGGGCCCCAGCATTTT. Translating it yields CASSLGPTGPQHF.

The CDR3 loop is CASENGGRGPQETQYF. DNA for the CDR3: TGTGCCAGCGAGAATGGAGGCAGGGGGCCCCAAGAGACCCAGTACTTC. V gene TRBV5-4 combines with J gene TRBJ2-5; 8 bases fit TRBD1. The CDR3 extends over 16 amino acids. The germline V gene encodes CDR1 SGHNT and CDR2 YYREEE (reference sequence). The V gene end was trimmed by 7 bases and the J gene end by 1 base; junction bases not matched to a gene: 12. Drawing the rest from reference TRBV5-4 and TRBJ2-5, the complete variable domain is ETGVTQSPTHLIKTRGQQVTLRCSSQSGHNTVSWYQQALGQGPQFIFQYYREEENGRGNFPPRFSGLQFPNYSSELNVNALELDDSALYLCASENGGRGPQETQYFGPGTRLLVL.

The chain has TRBV5-4 and TRBJ2-7; a possible D gene is TRBD1 (6 bases). Germline CDR1 SGHNT, CDR2 YYREEE (reference sequence). The CDR3 runs to 14 residues. V was shortened by 1 base and J by 0 bases, with 8 bases between the two germline ends. The CDR3 protein is CASSLRTASYEQYF. The CDR3 coding sequence is TGTGCCAGCAGCTTGCGGACAGCCTCCTACGAGCAGTACTTC.

The rearrangement uses TRBV7-9 and TRBJ1-1, with TRBD1 matching over 7 bases. The CDR3 is 12 amino acids. The germline V gene has CDR1 SEHNR and CDR2 FQNEAQ (reference sequence). V was pared by 6 bases and J by 11 bases, with 9 bases of the junction left unmatched. The CDR3 loop is CASSPREQGAFF. As DNA, the CDR3 is TGTGCCAGCAGTCCTAGGGAACAGGGGGCTTTCTTT.

This clone is a singleton in its sample. J is TRBJ1-5 and V is TRBV29-1; no reliable D call. Trimming took 5 bases from V and 0 from J, leaving 5 bases between them. The CDR3 contains 12 residues. Germline CDR1 is SQVTM and CDR2 is ANQGSEA. The CDR3 loop reads CSVSSSNQPQHF. CDR3 nucleotides: TGCAGCGTTTCCAGTAGCAATCAGCCCCAGCATTTT.

This clone has more than one count but fewer than ten. The chain has TRBV5-6 and TRBJ1-2; D ambiguous. This CDR3 is 16 amino acids long. Germline-derived CDR1 and CDR2 are SGHDT and YYEEEE. The V gene lost 3 bases and the J gene lost 7 bases, with 22 bases spanning the gap. For the CDR3, the DNA is TGTGCCAGCAGCTCCTCCACGGGTGTCGTTAGAGGTGGCTACACCTTC. It is translated as CASSSSTGVVRGGYTF.

The chain is built from TRBV5-4 and TRBJ2-7; possibly TRBD2 for D (7 bases). This CDR3 is built from 14 residues. CDR1 is SGHNT and CDR2 is YYREEE in the germline V gene (reference sequence). With 4 bases removed from V and 7 bases from J, the gap between germline ends came to 18 bases. CDR3 bases: TGTGCCAGCAGCCTAAGGGGGGGGGCGGGAGAGCAGTACTTC. The encoded protein is CASSLRGGAGEQYF.

The chain employs TRBV5-4 and TRBJ1-2; perhaps TRBD1 as D (5 bases). V was pared by 1 base and J by 4 bases, with 14 bases between. Germline assignment: CDR1 SGHNT and CDR2 YYREEE (reference sequence). This CDR3 is 15 amino acids long. As DNA, the CDR3 is TGTGCCAGCAGCTTGCTGGCAGGGCTTACCTATGGCTACACCTTC. Translating gives CASSLLAGLTYGYTF.

The J gene is TRBJ1-1, the V gene TRBV18; a weak D match, TRBD1 (5 bases). Germline V gives CDR1 KGHSH, CDR2 LQKENI. CDR3 size: 14 residues. V was pared by 0 bases and J by 14 bases, with 19 bases between. The CDR3 protein is CASSPPSSDTRFFF. CDR3 nucleotides: TGTGCCAGCTCACCACCGAGTTCGGACACCCGATTCTTCTTT.

The chain has TRBV5-1 and TRBJ2-5, with D possibly matching TRBD2 (6 bases). Between the trimmed V and J ends, which lost 2 bases and 1 base, there was a span of 9 bases. CDR1 and CDR2 (germline): SGHRS, YFSETQ. This CDR3 has 14 residues. As DNA, the CDR3 is TGCGCCAGCAGCTTTTCGGGACTCCAAGAGACCCAGTACTTC. As protein: CASSFSGLQETQYF.

Points on this clone: Other DNA sequences in this sample translate to the same CDR3. V gene TRBV14 combines with J gene TRBJ1-2, with D tentatively TRBD1 (5 bases). Between the trimmed V and J ends, which lost 0 bases and 5 bases, there was a span of 13 bases. The CDR3 consists of 15 residues. CDR1 and CDR2 from the germline V gene are SGHDN and FVKESK. CDR3: CASSQDLRPGYGYTF. The DNA of the CDR3 is TGTGCCAGCAGCCAAGATCTGAGGCCAGGGTATGGCTACACCTTC.

Note on this clone: This same CDR3 is encoded by further DNA sequences in the sample. This chain uses TRBV29-1 with TRBJ1-1; D gene ambiguous. Germline CDR1 is SQVTM and CDR2 is ANQGSEA. The CDR3 runs 12 residues. V was trimmed by 3 bases and J by 8 bases, leaving 13 bases between them. The CDR3 spells CSVDLGPQEAFF. In DNA form, the CDR3 reads TGCAGCGTTGACCTGGGCCCACAAGAAGCTTTCTTT.

V gene TRBV29-1 combines with J gene TRBJ1-4; D not certain. The CDR3 totals 14 residues. Trimming took 4 bases from V and 3 from J, leaving 12 bases between them. CDR1 and CDR2 (germline): SQVTM, ANQGSEA. CDR3 coding DNA: TGCAGCGTTGGTTTGGCAGAACCTAATGAAAAACTGTTTTTT. Translated, it gives CSVGLAEPNEKLFF.

This chain uses TRBV5-4 with TRBJ2-5; 7 bases match TRBD1. CDR1 is SGHNT and CDR2 is YYREEE in the germline V gene (reference sequence). V lost 4 bases to trimming and J lost 5 bases; unmatched junction nucleotides: 5. The CDR3 covers 13 residues. The CDR3 DNA is TGTGCCAGCAGCGAGACAGGGAAGGAGACCCAGTACTTC. As protein: CASSETGKETQYF.

This clone was seen a few times. The V call is TRBV6-1, the J call TRBJ2-1, with 9 positions matching TRBD2. This CDR3 is built from 15 residues. CDR1 and CDR2 (germline): MNHNS, SASEGT. V lost 1 base and J lost 3; bases outside the gene matches: 1. The CDR3 is CASSEETSGYNEQFF. In nucleotides, the CDR3 is TGTGCCAGCAGTGAAGAGACTAGCGGCTACAATGAGCAGTTCTTC.

The CDR3 loop reads CSVEPQEGYTF. CDR3 sequence (DNA): TGCAGCGTTGAACCACAGGAGGGCTACACCTTC. The genes are TRBV29-1 and TRBJ1-2, with D perhaps matching TRBD1 (5 bases). Germline V lookup: CDR1 SQVTM, CDR2 ANQGSEA. The CDR3 is made up of 11 amino acids. The ends were cut back, 2 bases at V and 8 bases at J, with 9 bases in the middle.